This paragraph reports one TCR beta chain. Its matching antigen is unknown. Assay: immunoSEQ multiplex PCR; the TCRdb copy retains only in-frame clones and omits some. The sample comprises approximately 64,000 clones, roughly 91% of which are singletons, and approximately 1.5% rests with the top ten. This specimen comes from a study of cytomegalovirus exposure and HLA in healthy donors. Overall study findings and caveats: Altogether, about 160 TCR beta chains were recorded as cytomegalovirus-associated.

Sample: PBMCs. The TCR sequence derives from a woman aged 18-30 years in good health and CMV-seronegative.

CDR3 in amino acids: CASSPLGTNQGTQYF. The CDR3 nucleotides are TGTGCCAGCAGCCCGCTGGGGACAAACCAGGGGACCCAGTACTTC. V gene TRBV7-9 combines with J gene TRBJ2-5, with D perhaps TRBD1 (6 bases). The CDR3 runs to 15 residues. CDR1 SEHNR and CDR2 FQNEAQ come from the germline V gene (reference sequence). V was clipped by 5 bases and J by 7 bases, with 20 bases between them.